This TCR beta chain was obtained from a study of blood T cells in healthy people across ages. The sample, approximately 10 milliliters of peripheral blood, was drawn from each donor. Extraction yielded at least 6 micrograms of total RNA per sample. V lost 4 bases, J lost 0 bases, and 10 bases lay in between. Germline assignment: CDR1 SGHAT and CDR2 FQNNGV. There are 15 residues in the CDR3. Next came a second PCR, run for 7 to 11 cycles, which used a sample-barcoded 5' primer along with a J-beta primer mix. With 12 random nucleotides, a template-switch adaptor tagged each individual cDNA molecule. A single record per CDR3 protein comes from TCRdb applying MiXCR to the 5' RACE reads. The sample comprises some 1.7 million distinct CDR3 sequences, roughly 30% of which are singletons, and approximately 7.7% rests with the top ten. This clonotype appeared many times.

Sequenced: blood. The chain combines TRBV11-2 with TRBJ2-4, with D hard to call. The sequence derives from a woman in her 30s in good health. CDR3 in amino acids: CASSSPELAKNIQYF. As DNA, the CDR3 is TGTGCCAGCAGCTCCCCGGAGCTAGCCAAAAACATTCAGTACTTC.